This T cell receptor beta chain derives from a study of T-cell memory formation after mild COVID-19. About the study: Clusters of TCRs were largely donor specific.

The authors produced TCR alpha and TCR beta cDNA libraries with sample barcodes and UMIs by 5'RACE using constant-segment primers. TCRdb reprocessed the 5' RACE reads with MiXCR, giving one entry per CDR3 protein. The sample has about 190,000 distinct CDR3 sequences, 18% seen once; the top ten hold roughly 2.6%. The CDR3 has 14 residues. Trimming removed 5 bases from V and 7 bases from J; junction bases left unmatched: 7. CDR1 and CDR2 from the germline V gene are LNHNV and YYDKDF (reference sequence). General study results and limits: Some responding clones appeared in pre-infection memory, suggesting cross-reactive memory joined. Contracting CD4+ clones sat mainly in CM and EM; CD8+ in EMRA.

This clonotype showed up just a few times. Its cognate antigen is unknown. The chain is built from TRBV15 and TRBJ2-1, with TRBD1 identical over 8 bases. This clonotype was sampled from an adult woman who had mild COVID-19 (a few samples of this study predate the infection). Cell type and time point are not known. The specimen was PBMCs or a T cell subset sorted from them (not recorded which). The CDR3 loop reads CATSRRTGRNEQFF. The CDR3 DNA reads as TGTGCCACCAGCCGTAGGACAGGGAGGAATGAGCAGTTCTTC. Full variable domain (remainder filled in from reference TRBV15 and TRBJ2-1): DAMVIQNPRYQVTQFGKPVTLSCSQTLNHNVMYWYQQKSSQAPKLLFHYYDKDFNNEADTPDNFQSRRPNTSFCFLDIRSPGLGDTAMYLCATSRRTGRNEQFFGPGTRLTVL.